The sequence of this TCR beta chain was determined in a study of human T cells and chemical hapten exposure. Points from the study as a whole: Among TCRs, those above 1 in 1000 frequency were unaffected by DPC sensitization.

Unique molecular identifiers were affixed to discrete cDNA molecules within the library. Per the original methods: Samples had a median of around 100,000 TCRs, ranging about 20,000 to 750,000. TCRdb used MiXCR to reprocess the 5' RACE reads, holding one entry per CDR3 protein. These V and J calls originate from TCRdb's pipeline instead of the authors' own analysis. The sample lists under 85,000 distinct CDR3 sequences; more than 7.5% were seen once. This clonotype appeared a few times. Its antigen is currently unknown. Germline V lookup: CDR1 KGHSH, CDR2 LQKENI. The CDR3 consists of 17 residues. V lost 6 bases to trimming and J lost 1 base, with 21 bases between them. Total RNA was extracted from unfractionated whole blood.

The chain recombines TRBV18 with TRBJ1-1; D perhaps matches TRBD1 (6 bases). The receptor was derived from a male donor in good health. The CDR3 nucleotides read TGTGCCAGCTCCCCCTTGGCCAGGGGAGGATCGAACACTGAAGCTTTCTTT. Protein product: CASSPLARGGSNTEAFF.